These 12 T cell receptor beta chains share one sample of origin, sequenced in a study of T cell responses to AZD1222 COVID-19 vaccine. Clones were read by immunoSEQ multiplex PCR, and TCRdb kept only the in-frame ones, dropping some. The data hold 180,000 or so clones, with about 92% observed a single time. The specimen comprised peripheral blood, sampled 28 days after the second AZD1222 dose. Receptors originate from an adult who received the AZD1222 COVID-19 vaccine.

The chain uses TRBV10-3 and TRBJ2-6; 14 nucleotides agree with TRBD2. CDR1 is ENHRY, CDR2 SYGVKD, per germline. V lost 6 bases, J lost 4 bases, and 11 bases stayed unmatched. This CDR3 comprises 19 residues. The CDR3 nucleotides are TGTGCCATCAGAGCTCCGGGACTAGCGGGAGCCCCCGGGGCCAACGTCCTGACTTTC. It encodes CAIRAPGLAGAPGANVLTF.

The gene calls are TRBV2 and TRBJ2-2; 11 bases are a match to TRBD1. Trimming cost V 7 bases and J 6 bases; bases outside gene matches: 7. Per germline, CDR1 SNHLY and CDR2 FYNNEI. The CDR3 is made up of 15 amino acids. The CDR3 protein is CASKRGTGGPGELFF. The DNA for the CDR3 is TGTGCCAGCAAGAGGGGGACAGGGGGTCCCGGGGAGCTGTTTTTT.

This rearrangement joins TRBV28 to TRBJ2-1; D may correspond to TRBD1 or TRBD2 (5 bases each). This CDR3 has 14 amino acids. Trimming stripped 8 bases from V and 5 bases from J, with 16 bases between. The germline V gene encodes CDR1 MDHEN and CDR2 SYDVKM. CDR3 sequence reads: CASGRGGADNEQFF. CDR3 DNA: TGTGCCAGCGGCCGGGGTGGGGCCGACAATGAGCAGTTCTTC.

The chain recombines TRBV5-1 with TRBJ1-4; TRBD1 is a possible D gene (5 bases). V lost 2 bases and J lost 8, with 22 bases in between. The CDR3 sequence is 17 residues long. Germline loops: CDR1 SGHRS, CDR2 YFSETQ. The CDR3 loop is CASSFGGARWNNEKLFF. Here the CDR3 DNA reads TGCGCCAGCAGCTTTGGAGGGGCTCGATGGAACAACGAAAAACTGTTTTTT.

The chain couples TRBV28 to TRBJ1-2; D unresolved. This CDR3 has 14 residues. V lost 5 bases and J 7 bases, leaving 17 bases between the germline ends. CDR1 and CDR2 from the germline V gene are MDHEN and SYDVKM. CDR3 sequence reads: CASSPIGVIGGYTF. CDR3 DNA sequence: TGTGCCAGCAGTCCAATCGGAGTGATCGGTGGCTACACCTTC.

The chain joins TRBV12-3 or TRBV12-4 to TRBJ2-1; a possible D gene is TRBD2 (5 bases). CDR3 length: 13 amino acids. The V end lost 6 bases, the J end lost 4 bases, and 10 bases lay between the germline ends. The CDR3 region is CASSPPGYNEQFF. CDR3 DNA: TGTGCCAGCAGCCCGCCGGGGTACAATGAGCAGTTCTTC.

This clone came up a few times. The rearrangement links TRBV29-1 to TRBJ1-6; 8 positions agree with TRBD1. V trimming: 7 bases; J trimming: 0 bases; junction bases outside the gene matches: 8. There are 16 residues in the CDR3. Germline CDR1 is SQVTM and CDR2 is ANQGSEA. Here the CDR3 DNA reads TGCAGCGGTTTCCTAACAGGGGGCTCCTATAATTCACCCCTCCACTTT. It specifies CSGFLTGGSYNSPLHF.

CDR3 coding DNA: TGTGCCAGCAGTTTTTTGAACACTGAAGCTTTCTTT. This codes for CASSFLNTEAFF. The chain has TRBV12-3 or TRBV12-4 and TRBJ1-1; D not resolved. This CDR3 is 12 amino acids long. V gave up 3 bases and J gave up 0 bases, with 2 bases separating them.

CDR3 amino acids: CASRGDYGYTF. CDR3 sequence (DNA): TGTGCCAGTAGGGGGGACTATGGCTACACCTTC. This rearrangement joins TRBV19 to TRBJ1-2; maybe TRBD1 (5 bases). Germline assignment: CDR1 LNHDA and CDR2 SQIVND (reference sequence). With 6 bases removed from V and 3 bases from J, the gap between germline ends came to 5 bases. This CDR3 region has 11 residues.

The genes are TRBV20-1 and TRBJ1-1; D is unresolved. Germline-derived CDR1 and CDR2 are DFQATT and SNEGSKA (reference sequence). The CDR3 sequence is 10 residues long. V lost 3 bases, J lost 3 bases, and 2 bases lay in between. Here the CDR3 DNA reads TGCAGTGCTAGCCACACTGAAGCTTTCTTT. It encodes CSASHTEAFF.

About this clone: The germline gene is not matched at one end of the junction; a read error may be the cause. This chain connects TRBV12-3 or TRBV12-4 to TRBJ1-1; unclear D gene. This CDR3 is built from 13 residues. CDR3 residues: CASSLAVNNEAFF. For the CDR3, the DNA is TGTGCCAGCAGTTTAGCAGTAAACAATGAAGCTTTCTTT.

The chain links TRBV7-2 to TRBJ2-3; D is possibly TRBD2 (6 bases). Germline V gives CDR1 SGHTA, CDR2 FQGNSA. The CDR3 consists of 14 residues. The V and J ends lost 3 bases and 1 base respectively, with 8 bases between them. The CDR3 bases are TGTGCCAGCAGCTTCGGGGGAGGCACAGATACGCAGTATTTT. Translated, it gives CASSFGGGTDTQYF.